The rows below give T cell receptor beta chains drawn from one sample of a study of shared clonotypes between healthy human individuals. TCRdb's copy holds only in-frame clones and misses some; the assay was immunoSEQ multiplex PCR. Here the sample spans a few million clones, over 90% being singletons. Sequencing input: naive CD4+ T cells from PBMCs. Receptors were obtained from a man younger than 35 in good health. Some clones in this sample may be carry-over from other donors' samples. CDR3s include the opening cysteine and the closing phenylalanine or tryptophan. A D gene is named only where the DNA matches it firmly. Only some rows state a clone size, as once, few, many or a class for expanded clones.

clone_size	j_call	v_call	d_call	cdr3_nt	cdr3_aa
NA	TRBJ1-4	TRBV11-2	NA	TGTGCCAGCAGGTTAACGACAGGACAAAATGAAAAACTGTTTTTT	CASRLTTGQNEKLFF
NA	TRBJ1-1	TRBV10-3	NA	TGTGCCATCAGTCCTAGGGGGAACACTGAAGCTTTCTTT	CAISPRGNTEAFF
NA	TRBJ1-1	TRBV18	NA	TGTGCCAGCTCGCGACGACGAATGGAGGAGGGCACTGAAGCTTTCTTT	CASSRRRMEEGTEAFF
NA	TRBJ2-7	TRBV28	NA	TGTGCCAGCAGTTTTGAAGGGGGGTCCTACGAGCAGTACTTC	CASSFEGGSYEQYF
few	TRBJ1-2	TRBV10-1	NA	TGCGCCAGCAGTCCTGGGGCTAACTATGGCTACACCTTC	CASSPGANYGYTF
NA	TRBJ2-2	TRBV2	TRBD2	TGTGCCAGCTTAAGGGGACTAGCGGCGAACACCGGGGAGCTGTTTTTT	CASLRGLAANTGELFF
NA	TRBJ2-7	TRBV7-9	NA	TGTGCCAGCAGCTTTACAGGGCTCTCCTACGAGCAGTACTTC	CASSFTGLSYEQYF
NA	TRBJ1-4	TRBV5-4	NA	TGTGCCAGCAGCTTGTCGCGGGCAACTAATGAAAAACTGTTTTTT	CASSLSRATNEKLFF
NA	TRBJ2-7	TRBV11-1	NA	TGTGCCAGCAGCCCTCTGAGCGGAAGCTCCTACGAGCAGTACTTC	CASSPLSGSSYEQYF
NA	TRBJ2-2	TRBV6-6	TRBD1	TGTGCCAGCAGATGGACAGGACCGAACACCGGGGAGCTGTTTTTT	CASRWTGPNTGELFF
NA	TRBJ1-1	TRBV4-1	TRBD1	TGCGCCAGCAGCCAGGGACAGGGGTCGTCGAACACTGAAGCTTTCTTT	CASSQGQGSSNTEAFF
NA	TRBJ1-2	TRBV12-2	NA	TGTGCAAGTCGCTTAGCGGAGGGAGGGACAGTCGGCTACACCTTC	CASRLAEGGTVGYTF
NA	TRBJ1-1	TRBV9	NA	TGTGCCAGCAGCGTAGCTGCGGCACCCGCTCTGGGGACTGAAGCTTTCTTT	CASSVAAAPALGTEAFF
NA	TRBJ1-1	TRBV4-1	TRBD1	TGCGCCAGCAGCCCATTTGCCCCAGGGACAGGGAACACTGAAGCTTTCTTT	CASSPFAPGTGNTEAFF
NA	TRBJ2-2	TRBV7-2	NA	TGTGCCAGCAGTCACAACTGGAACACCGGGGAGCTGTTTTTT	CASSHNWNTGELFF
NA	TRBJ2-2	TRBV7-2	NA	TGTGCCAGCAGCTCCCAGGGTTCTACCGGGGAGCTGTTTTTT	CASSSQGSTGELFF